The TCR beta chain described here comes from a study of blood T cell repertoires in COVID-19. Libraries were prepared by immunoSEQ multiplex PCR; TCRdb keeps only in-frame clonotypes and omits some of them. This table holds 110,000 to 150,000 clones, around four fifths found once. The source material was PBMCs or T cells enriched from blood (not recorded which). The sequence was collected from a woman aged 40 to 49 who had recovered from COVID-19.

CDR3 sequence (DNA): TGTGCCAGCAGCTCCTTTGACCTAGCGGGTCGAAACACCGGGGAGCTGTTTTTT. It yields the protein CASSSFDLAGRNTGELFF. V and J are TRBV7-9 and TRBJ2-2; 8 positions agree with TRBD2. V trimming: 4 bases; J trimming: 2 bases; junction bases outside the gene matches: 12. The CDR3 loop spans 18 amino acids. CDR1 and CDR2 from the germline V gene are SEHNR and FQNEAQ (reference sequence).